This T cell receptor (beta chain) appears in the sequencing data of a study of cytomegalovirus exposure and HLA in healthy donors. Broader study findings: In vitro testing confirmed a few CMV-associated chains as specific for CMV antigens.

The germline gives CDR1 LNHDA, CDR2 SQIVND (reference sequence). V lost 6 bases and J lost 1; bases outside the gene matches: 4. This CDR3 comprises 15 residues. Assay used: immunoSEQ multiplex PCR; TCRdb lists only in-frame clones, some missing. Here the sample spans 150,000 to 200,000 clones, roughly 84% being singletons. Remarks on this clone: The antigen is not known.

The source is a young man in good health and CMV-seropositive. Sequences were obtained from PBMCs. The chain uses TRBV19 and TRBJ2-2, with 8 bases that match TRBD2. In DNA, the CDR3 is TGTGCCAGTAGCTCACTAGCGGAGAACACCGGGGAGCTGTTTTTT. This codes for CASSSLAENTGELFF.